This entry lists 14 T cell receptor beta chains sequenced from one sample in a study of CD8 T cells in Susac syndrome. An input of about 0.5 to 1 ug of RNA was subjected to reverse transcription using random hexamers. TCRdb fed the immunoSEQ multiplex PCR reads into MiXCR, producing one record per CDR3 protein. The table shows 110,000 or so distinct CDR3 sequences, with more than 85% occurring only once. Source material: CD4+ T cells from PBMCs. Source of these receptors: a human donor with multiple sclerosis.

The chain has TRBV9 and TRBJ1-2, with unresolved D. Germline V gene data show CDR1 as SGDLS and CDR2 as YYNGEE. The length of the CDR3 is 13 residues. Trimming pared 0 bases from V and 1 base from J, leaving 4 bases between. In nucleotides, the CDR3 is TGTGCCAGCAGCGTAGATGTTAACTATGGCTACACCTTC. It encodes CASSVDVNYGYTF.

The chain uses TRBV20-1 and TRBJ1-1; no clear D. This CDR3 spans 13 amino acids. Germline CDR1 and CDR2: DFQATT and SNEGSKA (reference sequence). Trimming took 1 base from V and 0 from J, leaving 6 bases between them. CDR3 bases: TGCAGTGCTAGAGCCAGTATGAACACTGAAGCTTTCTTT. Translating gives CSARASMNTEAFF.

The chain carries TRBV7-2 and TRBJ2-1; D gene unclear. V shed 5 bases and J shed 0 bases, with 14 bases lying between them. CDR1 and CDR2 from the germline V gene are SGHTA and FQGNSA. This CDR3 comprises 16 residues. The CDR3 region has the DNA TGTGCCAGCAGCCCCCTTCCGGATACCTCCTACAATGAGCAGTTCTTC. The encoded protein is CASSPLPDTSYNEQFF.

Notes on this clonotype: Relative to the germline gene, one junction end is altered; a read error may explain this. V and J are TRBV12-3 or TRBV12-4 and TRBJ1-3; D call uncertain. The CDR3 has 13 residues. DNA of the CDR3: TGTGCCAGCAGGGATTTCTCTGAAAACACCATATATTTT. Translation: CASRDFSENTIYF.

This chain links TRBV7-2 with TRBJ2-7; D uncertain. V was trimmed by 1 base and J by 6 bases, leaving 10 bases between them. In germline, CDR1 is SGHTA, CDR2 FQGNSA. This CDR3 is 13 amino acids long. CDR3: CASSLGQKSEQYF. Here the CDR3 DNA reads TGTGCCAGCAGCTTAGGGCAGAAGAGCGAGCAGTACTTC. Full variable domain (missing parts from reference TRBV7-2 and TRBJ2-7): GAGVSQSPSNKVTEKGKDVELRCDPISGHTALYWYRQSLGQGLEFLIYFQGNSAPDKSGLPSDRFSAERTGGSVSTLTIQRTQQEDSAVYLCASSLGQKSEQYFGPGTRLTVT.

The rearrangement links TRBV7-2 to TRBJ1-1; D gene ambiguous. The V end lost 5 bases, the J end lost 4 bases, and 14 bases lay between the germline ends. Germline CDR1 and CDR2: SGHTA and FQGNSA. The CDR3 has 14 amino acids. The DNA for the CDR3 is TGTGCCAGCAGCCCAGTGGGTGGTAGCACTGAAGCTTTCTTT. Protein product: CASSPVGGSTEAFF. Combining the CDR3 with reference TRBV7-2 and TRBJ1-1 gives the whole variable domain GAGVSQSPSNKVTEKGKDVELRCDPISGHTALYWYRQSLGQGLEFLIYFQGNSAPDKSGLPSDRFSAERTGGSVSTLTIQRTQQEDSAVYLCASSPVGGSTEAFFGQGTRLTVV.

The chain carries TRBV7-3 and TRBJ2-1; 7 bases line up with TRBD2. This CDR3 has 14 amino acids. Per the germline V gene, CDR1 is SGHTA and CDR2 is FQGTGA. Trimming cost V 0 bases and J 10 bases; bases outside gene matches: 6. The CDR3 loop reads CASSLTGGSWEQFF. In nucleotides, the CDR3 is TGTGCCAGCAGCTTAACGGGGGGGTCATGGGAGCAGTTCTTC.

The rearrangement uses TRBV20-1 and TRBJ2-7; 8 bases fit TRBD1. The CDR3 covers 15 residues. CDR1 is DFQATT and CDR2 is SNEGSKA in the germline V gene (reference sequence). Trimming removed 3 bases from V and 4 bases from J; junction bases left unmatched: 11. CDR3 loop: CSAREGTGGRYEQYF. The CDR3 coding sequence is TGCAGTGCTAGGGAGGGTACAGGGGGAAGGTACGAGCAGTACTTC.

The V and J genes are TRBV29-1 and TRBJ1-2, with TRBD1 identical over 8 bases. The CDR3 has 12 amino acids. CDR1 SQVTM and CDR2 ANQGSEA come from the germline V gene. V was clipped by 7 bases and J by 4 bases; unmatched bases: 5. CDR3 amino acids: CSAAQGAYGYTF. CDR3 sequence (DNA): TGCAGCGCAGCCCAGGGGGCCTATGGCTACACCTTC.

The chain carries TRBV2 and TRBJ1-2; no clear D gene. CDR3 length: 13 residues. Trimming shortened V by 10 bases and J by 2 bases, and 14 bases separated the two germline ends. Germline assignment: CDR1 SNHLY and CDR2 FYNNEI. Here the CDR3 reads CATSYSENYGYTF. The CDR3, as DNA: TGTGCCACAAGTTATAGCGAAAACTATGGCTACACCTTC. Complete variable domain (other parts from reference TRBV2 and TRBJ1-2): EPEVTQTPSHQVTQMGQEVILRCVPISNHLYFYWYRQILGQKVEFLVSFYNNEISEKSEIFDDQFSVERPDGSNFTLKIRSTKLEDSAMYFCATSYSENYGYTFGSGTRLTVV.

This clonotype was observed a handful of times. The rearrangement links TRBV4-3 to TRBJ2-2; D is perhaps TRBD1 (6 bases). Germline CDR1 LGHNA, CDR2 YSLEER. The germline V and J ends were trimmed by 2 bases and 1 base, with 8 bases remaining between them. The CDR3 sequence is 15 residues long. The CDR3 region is CASSQRQENTGELFF. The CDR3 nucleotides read TGCGCCAGCAGCCAAAGACAGGAGAACACCGGGGAGCTGTTTTTT.

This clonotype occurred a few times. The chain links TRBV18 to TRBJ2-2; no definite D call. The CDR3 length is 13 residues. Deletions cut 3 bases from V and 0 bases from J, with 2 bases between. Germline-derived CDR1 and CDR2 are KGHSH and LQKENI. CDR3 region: CASSPANTGELFF. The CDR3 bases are TGTGCCAGCTCACCGGCGAACACCGGGGAGCTGTTTTTT.

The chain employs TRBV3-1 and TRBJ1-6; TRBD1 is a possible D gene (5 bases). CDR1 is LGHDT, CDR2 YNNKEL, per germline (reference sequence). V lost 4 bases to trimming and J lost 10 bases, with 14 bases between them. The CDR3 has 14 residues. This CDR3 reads CASSPPAGTSPLHF. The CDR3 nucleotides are TGTGCCAGCAGCCCTCCGGCAGGGACCTCACCCCTCCACTTT.

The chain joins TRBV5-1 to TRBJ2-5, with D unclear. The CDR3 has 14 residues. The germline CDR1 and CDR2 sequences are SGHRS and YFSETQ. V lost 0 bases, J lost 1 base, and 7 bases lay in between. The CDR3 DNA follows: TGCGCCAGCAGCTTGGGAAGGACCCAAGAGACCCAGTACTTC. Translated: CASSLGRTQETQYF.